One sample yielded the 14 T cell receptor beta chains listed below, sequenced in a study of T cell repertoires in aging, cancer and after chemotherapy. TRB rearrangements spanning V, D and J were amplified using mixed TRB-A/B primers. TCRdb redid the calling of the multiplex PCR reads with MiXCR, one entry per CDR3 protein. The sample includes roughly 5,600 distinct CDR3 sequences, about 27% seen only once; the top ten take around 29%. The template was genomic DNA from peripheral blood, not RNA. Sequencing input: blood. These receptors were taken from a human donor with a solid tumor.

This chain joins TRBV20-1 and TRBJ2-5; D perhaps matches TRBD1 (5 bases). Germline V gene data show CDR1 as DFQATT and CDR2 as SNEGSKA (reference sequence). V lost 7 bases to trimming and J lost 5 bases, with 14 bases between them. The CDR3 spans 12 residues. The CDR3 is CSDRPPGETQYF. CDR3 bases: TGCAGTGACAGACCCCCAGGGGAGACCCAGTACTTC.

This clonotype was counted once. This chain connects TRBV7-6 to TRBJ2-1; D perhaps matches TRBD2 (6 bases). This CDR3 has 16 amino acids. Looked up from germline, CDR1 is SGHVS and CDR2 is FNYEAQ. V lost 4 bases and J 5 bases, leaving 18 bases between the germline ends. CDR3 in DNA: TGTGCCAGCAGCTCACCGGGAGTTTTCAACAACAATGAGCAGTTCTTC. Protein: CASSSPGVFNNNEQFF.

Regarding this clonotype: A clone one base away is much larger, so this may be a read error. The chain is built from TRBV6-2 or TRBV6-3 and TRBJ2-1, with a weak D call TRBD2 (5 bases). Trimming shortened V by 5 bases and J by 7 bases, and 24 bases separated the two germline ends. Germline V lookup: CDR1 MNHEY, CDR2 SVGEGT. This CDR3 has 17 amino acids. The CDR3 here is CASSESEGTGWVNEQFF. The CDR3 coding sequence is TGTGCCAGCAGTGAATCCGAGGGAACGGGGTGGGTAAATGAGCAGTTCTTC.

This clonotype was picked up a small number of times. The V and J genes are TRBV7-2 and TRBJ2-5; possible D gene TRBD2, 6 bases. The germline gives CDR1 SGHTA, CDR2 FQGNSA. This CDR3 is built from 13 residues. The V end lost 0 bases, the J end lost 4 bases, and 6 bases lay between the germline ends. In DNA, the CDR3 is TGTGCCAGCAGCTTAGCGGGGGGAGAGACCCAGTACTTC. As protein: CASSLAGGETQYF.

The J gene is TRBJ2-7, the V gene TRBV12-3 or TRBV12-4, with 11 positions matching TRBD2. The CDR3 sequence is 14 residues long. The J segment lost 4 bases and the V segment lost 6 bases, leaving 5 bases of the junction unmatched. The CDR3: CASRSSGRRYEQYF. DNA for the CDR3: TGTGCCAGCAGATCTAGCGGGAGGAGGTACGAGCAGTACTTC.

This clonotype is medium-sized (0.01 to 0.1%) by share. The gene calls are TRBV29-1 and TRBJ1-2; D is undetermined. The CDR3 runs to 13 residues. Germline loops: CDR1 SQVTM, CDR2 ANQGSEA. V gave up 2 bases and J gave up 5 bases, with 12 bases separating them. CDR3 residues: CSVENGGLYGYTF. The CDR3 coding sequence is TGCAGCGTTGAAAACGGTGGCCTTTATGGCTACACCTTC.

V usage is TRBV5-5 and J usage is TRBJ1-4; a weak D match, TRBD1 (5 bases). Germline V gives CDR1 SGHKS, CDR2 YYEKEE (reference sequence). Trimming stripped 7 bases from V and 7 bases from J, with 14 bases between. The CDR3 has 13 amino acids. CDR3 in DNA: TGTGCCAGCGCTATCGGGACTCCTGAAAAACTGTTTTTT. This sequence encodes CASAIGTPEKLFF.

The V gene is TRBV11-2, the J gene TRBJ2-7; 8 bases are a match to TRBD1. From germline, CDR1 is SGHAT and CDR2 FQNNGV. This CDR3 spans 15 amino acids. The V gene end was trimmed by 5 bases and the J gene end by 5 bases; junction bases not matched to a gene: 11. This chain's CDR3 is CASSARTGSVHEQYF. The CDR3 DNA reads TGTGCCAGCAGCGCTCGGACAGGGTCCGTCCACGAGCAGTACTTC.

This clonotype is judged medium-sized. The J gene is TRBJ2-7, the V gene TRBV19; 9 bases are a match to TRBD2. Trimming took 4 bases from V and 0 from J; bases not matched to a gene: 4. This CDR3 comprises 15 residues. Germline CDR1 and CDR2: LNHDA and SQIVND (reference sequence). CDR3 bases: TGTGCCAGTAGTAACAGCGGGGGGAGCTCCTACGAGCAGTACTTC. Protein: CASSNSGGSSYEQYF.

By sample share, this clonotype is medium-sized. The V and J genes are TRBV27 and TRBJ1-2, with D possibly matching TRBD1 (5 bases). The CDR3 is 14 residues long. Germline loops: CDR1 MNHEY, CDR2 SMNVEV (reference sequence). Trimming cost V 6 bases and J 2 bases, with 13 bases left between them. In nucleotides, the CDR3 is TGTGCCAGCAGGACTCAGGGCGCCAACTATGGCTACACCTTC. Protein sequence: CASRTQGANYGYTF.

This chain links TRBV12-3 or TRBV12-4 with TRBJ1-5, with D hard to call. Trimming took 3 bases from V and 9 from J, leaving 9 bases between them. The CDR3 loop spans 12 amino acids. The CDR3 loop is CASSLGLRPQHF. The DNA of the CDR3 is TGTGCCAGCAGTTTGGGGTTACGGCCCCAGCATTTT.

CDR3 sequence: CATSDPSGALGGYTF. The DNA of the CDR3 is TGTGCCACCAGTGACCCCAGTGGGGCATTAGGTGGCTACACCTTC. The chain uses TRBV24-1 and TRBJ1-2; TRBD1 might be the D (5 bases). V was cut by 4 bases and J by 7 bases, with 18 bases left in between. The CDR3 is 15 amino acids. Germline lookup yields CDR1 KGHDR and CDR2 SFDVKD.

In this sample, this clonotype turned up a few times. V usage is TRBV18 and J usage is TRBJ1-1; TRBD1 agrees at 12 bases. This CDR3 spans 19 amino acids. Germline V lookup: CDR1 KGHSH, CDR2 LQKENI. The J segment lost 6 bases and the V segment lost 3 bases, leaving 17 bases of the junction unmatched. Written as DNA, the CDR3 is TGTGCCAGCTCACCGTGGAGGGGACAGGGGGCGGTACGAGGCTCTGAAGCTTTCTTT. This codes for CASSPWRGQGAVRGSEAFF.

This clonotype counts as medium-sized. The gene calls are TRBV5-6 and TRBJ2-3; 11 nucleotides line up with TRBD2. This CDR3 has 16 amino acids. The V and J ends lost 6 bases and 4 bases, in that order; junction bases with no gene match: 10. Germline V gives CDR1 SGHDT, CDR2 YYEEEE. For the CDR3, the DNA is TGTGCCAGCACCCTGCCCGGACTAGCGGGCCCAGATACGCAGTATTTT. It translates to CASTLPGLAGPDTQYF.